The clone carrying this T cell receptor beta chain occurred a few times. Antigen specificity is unknown. The data belong to a study of T cell repertoires in cytomegalovirus infection. Overall study context: HLA-B-restricted CMV epitopes that are well studied were used alongside recently identified HLA-C-restricted ones. CMV infection and matching HLA type were both indicated by public TCR beta signatures. Findings and caveats of the study: Summed frequency of public TCR beta families distinguished CMV carriers with the relevant HLA. Across the ex vivo response, the dominant clonotypes were HLA-C-restricted CMV-specific TCR beta clonotypes.

TCRdb reprocessed the reads via MiXCR and lists one record per CDR3 protein. Of a few hundred thousand distinct CDR3 sequences listed, around 40% are singletons. Germline loops: CDR1 SGHTA, CDR2 FQGNSA. The CDR3 is 14 residues long. Trimming stripped 2 bases from V and 5 bases from J, with 7 bases between. The chain uses TRBV7-2 and TRBJ1-6; D uncertain. The sample in question was cultured PBMCs, obtained from culture after CMV antigen stimulation. This TCR derives from a human donor in good health (CMV status not recorded). Some clones in this sample may be carry-over from other donors' samples. CDR3 nucleotide sequence: TGTGCCAGCAGCTTAAACGGGAATAATTCACCCCTCCACTTT. Translated: CASSLNGNNSPLHF.